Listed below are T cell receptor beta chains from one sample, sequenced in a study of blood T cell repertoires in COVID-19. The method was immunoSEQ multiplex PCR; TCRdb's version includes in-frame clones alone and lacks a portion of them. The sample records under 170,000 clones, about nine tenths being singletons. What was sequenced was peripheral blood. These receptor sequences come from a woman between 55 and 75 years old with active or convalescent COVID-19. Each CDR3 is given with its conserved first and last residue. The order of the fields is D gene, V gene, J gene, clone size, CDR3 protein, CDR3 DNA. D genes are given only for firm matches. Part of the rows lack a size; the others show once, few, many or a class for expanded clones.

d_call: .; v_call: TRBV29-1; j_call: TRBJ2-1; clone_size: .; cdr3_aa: CSVKAGGYNEQFF; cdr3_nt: TGCAGCGTTAAGGCAGGGGGGTACAATGAGCAGTTCTTC
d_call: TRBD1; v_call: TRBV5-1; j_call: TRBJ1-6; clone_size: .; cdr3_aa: CASSLGQGADNSPLHF; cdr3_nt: TGCGCCAGCAGCTTGGGGCAGGGGGCGGATAATTCACCCCTCCACTTT
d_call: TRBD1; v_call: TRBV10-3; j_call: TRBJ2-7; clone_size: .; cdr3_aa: CAISDLGQGEQYF; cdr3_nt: TGTGCCATCAGTGATTTGGGACAGGGCGAGCAGTACTTC
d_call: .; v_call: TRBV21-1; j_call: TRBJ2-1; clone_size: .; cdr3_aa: CASSKRTGYNEQFF; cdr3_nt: TGTGCCAGCAGCAAACGGACAGGCTACAATGAGCAGTTCTTC
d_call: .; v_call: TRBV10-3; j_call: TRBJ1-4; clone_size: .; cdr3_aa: CAIGQRFNEKLFF; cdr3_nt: TGTGCCATAGGACAGAGGTTTAATGAAAAACTGTTTTTT
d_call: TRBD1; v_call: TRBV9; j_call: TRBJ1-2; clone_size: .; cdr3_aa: CASSQDRGHIHTF; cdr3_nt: TGTGCCAGCAGCCAAGACAGGGGGCATATCCACACCTTC
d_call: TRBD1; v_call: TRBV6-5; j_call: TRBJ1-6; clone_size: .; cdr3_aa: CASSSAGQGEKGLHF; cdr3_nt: TGTGCCAGCAGTTCAGCGGGACAGGGGGAAAAGGGCCTCCACTTT
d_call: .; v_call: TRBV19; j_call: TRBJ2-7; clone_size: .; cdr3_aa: CASSITQGHEQYF; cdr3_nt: TGTGCCAGTAGTATAACCCAGGGCCACGAGCAGTACTTC
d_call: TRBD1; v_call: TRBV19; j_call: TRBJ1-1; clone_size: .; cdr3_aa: CASSIGTGVGLGNTEAFF; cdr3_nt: TGTGCCAGTAGTATTGGGACAGGGGTGGGGCTGGGAAACACTGAAGCTTTCTTT
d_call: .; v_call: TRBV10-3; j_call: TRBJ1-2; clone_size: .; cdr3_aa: CAIREPVQDYGYTF; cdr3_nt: TGTGCCATCAGAGAGCCGGTACAGGACTATGGCTACACCTTC
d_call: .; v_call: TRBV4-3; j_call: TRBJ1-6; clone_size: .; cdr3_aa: CASSPGRGNSPLHF; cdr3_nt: TGCGCCAGCAGTCCCGGGAGGGGTAATTCACCCCTCCACTTT
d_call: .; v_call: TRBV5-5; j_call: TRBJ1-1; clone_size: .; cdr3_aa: CASSLERLNTEAFF; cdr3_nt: TGTGCCAGCAGCTTGGAGCGATTGAACACTGAAGCTTTCTTT
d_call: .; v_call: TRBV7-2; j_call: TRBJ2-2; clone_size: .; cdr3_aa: CASSLRTSNTGELFF; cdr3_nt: TGTGCCAGCAGCTTACGGACTTCCAACACCGGGGAGCTGTTTTTT
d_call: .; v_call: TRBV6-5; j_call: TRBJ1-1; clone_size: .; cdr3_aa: CASSYGSEAFF; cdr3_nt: TGTGCCAGCAGTTACGGCTCCGAAGCTTTCTTT
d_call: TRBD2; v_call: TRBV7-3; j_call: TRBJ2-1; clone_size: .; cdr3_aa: CASSPNGGTNNEQFF; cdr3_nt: TGTGCCAGCAGCCCCAACGGGGGGACCAACAATGAGCAGTTCTTC
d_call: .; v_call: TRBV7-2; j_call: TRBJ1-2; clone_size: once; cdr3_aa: CASSLVPEGDGYTF; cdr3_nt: TGTGCCAGCAGCTTAGTTCCGGAAGGGGATGGCTACACCTTC
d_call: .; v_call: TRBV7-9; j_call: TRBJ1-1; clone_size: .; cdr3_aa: CASGQGGTTEAFF; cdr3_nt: TGTGCCAGCGGTCAAGGAGGGACGACTGAAGCTTTCTTT
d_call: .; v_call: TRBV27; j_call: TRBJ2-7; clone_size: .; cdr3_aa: CASSLGGYYEQYF; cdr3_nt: TGTGCCAGCAGTCTGGGGGGATACTACGAGCAGTACTTC
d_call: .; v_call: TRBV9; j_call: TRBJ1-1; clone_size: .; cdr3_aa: CASSVEVGGDTEAFF; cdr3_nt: TGTGCCAGCAGCGTAGAGGTCGGTGGAGACACTGAAGCTTTCTTT
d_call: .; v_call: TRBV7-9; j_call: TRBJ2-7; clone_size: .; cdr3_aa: CASSLADSYEQYF; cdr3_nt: TGTGCCAGCAGCTTAGCGGACAGCTACGAGCAGTACTTC
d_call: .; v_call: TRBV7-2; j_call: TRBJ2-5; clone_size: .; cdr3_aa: CASSQSRGETQYF; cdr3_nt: TGTGCCAGCAGCCAATCGCGAGGGGAGACCCAGTACTTC
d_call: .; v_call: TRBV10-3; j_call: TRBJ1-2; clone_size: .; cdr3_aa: CAIRTLANYGYTF; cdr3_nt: TGTGCCATCCGGACATTAGCTAACTATGGCTACACCTTC
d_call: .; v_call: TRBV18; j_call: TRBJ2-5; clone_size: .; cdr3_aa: CASSLDTNQETQYF; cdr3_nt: TGTGCCAGCTCTCTGGACACAAACCAAGAGACCCAGTACTTC
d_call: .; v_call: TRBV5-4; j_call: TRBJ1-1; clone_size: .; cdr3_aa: CASSLRVSGDTEAFF; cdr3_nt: TGTGCCAGCAGCTTAAGAGTATCGGGAGACACTGAAGCTTTCTTT
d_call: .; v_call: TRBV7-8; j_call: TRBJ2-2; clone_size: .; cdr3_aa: CASSLGDFGELFF; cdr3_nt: TGTGCCAGCAGCTTAGGGGACTTCGGGGAGCTGTTTTTT
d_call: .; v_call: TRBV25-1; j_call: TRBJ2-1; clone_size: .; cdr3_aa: CASRSVAEQFF; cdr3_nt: TGTGCCAGCAGGTCTGTAGCGGAGCAGTTCTTC
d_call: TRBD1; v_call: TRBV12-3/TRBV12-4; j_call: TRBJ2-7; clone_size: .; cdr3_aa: CASSSRDRGEQYF; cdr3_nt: TGTGCCAGCAGTTCCCGGGACAGGGGGGAGCAGTACTTC
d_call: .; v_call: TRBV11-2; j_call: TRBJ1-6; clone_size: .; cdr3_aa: CASNRDWNSPLHF; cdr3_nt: TGTGCCAGCAATAGGGACTGGAATTCACCCCTCCACTTT
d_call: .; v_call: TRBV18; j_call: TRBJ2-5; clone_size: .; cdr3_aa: CASSENRVRETQYF; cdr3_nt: TGTGCCAGCTCAGAAAACAGGGTCCGGGAGACCCAGTACTTC
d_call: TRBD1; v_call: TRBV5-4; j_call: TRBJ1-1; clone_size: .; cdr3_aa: CASSQDRDLRAFF; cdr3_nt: TGTGCCAGCAGCCAAGACAGGGACCTACGAGCTTTCTTT
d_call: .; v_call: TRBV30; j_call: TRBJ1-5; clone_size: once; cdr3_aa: CAWSVLAEGPQHF; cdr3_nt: TGTGCCTGGAGTGTTTTGGCGGAGGGGCCCCAGCATTTT
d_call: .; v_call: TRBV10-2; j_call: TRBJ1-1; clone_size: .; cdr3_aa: CASRSGYEAFF; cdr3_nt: TGCGCCAGCAGGTCGGGATATGAAGCTTTCTTT
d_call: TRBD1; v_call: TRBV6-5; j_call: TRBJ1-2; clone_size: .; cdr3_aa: CASSLVRGEGAGYTF; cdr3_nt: TGTGCCAGCAGTTTGGTCAGGGGGGAAGGGGCAGGCTACACCTTC
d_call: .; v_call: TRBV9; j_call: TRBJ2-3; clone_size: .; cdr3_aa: CASSVVVSGTDTQYF; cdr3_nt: TGTGCCAGCAGCGTAGTGGTCAGCGGCACAGATACGCAGTATTTT
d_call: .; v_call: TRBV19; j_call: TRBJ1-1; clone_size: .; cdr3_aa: CASKVRQTNTEAFF; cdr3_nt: TGTGCCAGTAAGGTGCGACAAACTAACACTGAAGCTTTCTTT
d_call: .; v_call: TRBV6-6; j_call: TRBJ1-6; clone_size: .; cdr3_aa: CASSVQGPPDSPLHF; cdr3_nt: TGTGCCAGCAGTGTCCAGGGGCCCCCGGATTCACCCCTCCACTTT
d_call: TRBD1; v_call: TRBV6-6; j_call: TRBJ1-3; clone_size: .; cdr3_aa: CASSYGQGAGGNTIYF; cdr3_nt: TGTGCCAGCAGTTACGGACAGGGGGCCGGAGGAAACACCATATATTTT
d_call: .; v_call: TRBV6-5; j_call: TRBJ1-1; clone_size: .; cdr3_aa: CASSYDKWSTEAFF; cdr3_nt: TGTGCCAGCAGTTACGATAAGTGGAGCACTGAAGCTTTCTTT
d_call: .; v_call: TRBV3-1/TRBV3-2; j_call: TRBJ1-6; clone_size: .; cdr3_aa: CASSQYSGLSSYNSPLHF; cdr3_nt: TGTGCCAGCAGCCAATATTCCGGGTTAAGCTCCTATAATTCACCCCTCCACTTT
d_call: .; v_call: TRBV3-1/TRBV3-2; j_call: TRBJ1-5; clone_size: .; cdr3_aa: CASSQDPGDGQPQHF; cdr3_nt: TGTGCCAGCAGCCAAGATCCGGGGGATGGTCAGCCCCAGCATTTT
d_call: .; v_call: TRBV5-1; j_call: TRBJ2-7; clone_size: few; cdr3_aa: CATRAYEDEQYF; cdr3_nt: TGCGCCACGCGGGCTTACGAGGACGAGCAGTACTTC
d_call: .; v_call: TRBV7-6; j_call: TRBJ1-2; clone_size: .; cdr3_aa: CASSPQTGENGYTF; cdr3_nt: TGTGCCAGCTCACCTCAGACAGGAGAGAATGGCTACACCTTC
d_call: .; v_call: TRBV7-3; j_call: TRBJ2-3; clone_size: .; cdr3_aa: CASSLFGDTQYF; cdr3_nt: TGTGCCAGCAGCTTGTTCGGAGATACGCAGTATTTT
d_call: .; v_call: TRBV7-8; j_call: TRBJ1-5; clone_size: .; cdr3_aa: CASSLARESHQPQHF; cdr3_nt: TGTGCCAGCAGCTTAGCGAGGGAGTCCCATCAGCCCCAGCATTTT
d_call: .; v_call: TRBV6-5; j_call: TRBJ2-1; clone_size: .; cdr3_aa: CASSRGQPSYNEQFF; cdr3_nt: TGTGCCAGCAGCCGAGGACAGCCCTCCTACAATGAGCAGTTCTTC
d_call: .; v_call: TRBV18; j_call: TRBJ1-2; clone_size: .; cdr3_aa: CASSLRGGEYGYTF; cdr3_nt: TGTGCCAGCTCACTTCGGGGAGGAGAATATGGCTACACCTTC